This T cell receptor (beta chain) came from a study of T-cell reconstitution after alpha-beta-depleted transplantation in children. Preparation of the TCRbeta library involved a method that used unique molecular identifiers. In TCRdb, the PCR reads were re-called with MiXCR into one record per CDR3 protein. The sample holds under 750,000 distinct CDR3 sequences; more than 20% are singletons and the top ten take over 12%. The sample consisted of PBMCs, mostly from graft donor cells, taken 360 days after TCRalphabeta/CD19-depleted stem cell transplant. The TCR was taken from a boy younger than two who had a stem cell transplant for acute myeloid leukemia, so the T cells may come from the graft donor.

The CDR3 sequence is CASSLDRIGEKLFF. The DNA for the CDR3 is TGTGCCAGCAGTTTAGACAGGATTGGGGAAAAACTGTTTTTT. The chain links TRBV6-5 to TRBJ1-4; tentatively, D is TRBD1 (6 bases). This CDR3 contains 14 residues. Trimming pared 4 bases from V and 8 bases from J, leaving 14 bases between. The V gene's germline CDR1 is MNHEY and CDR2 SVGAGI.